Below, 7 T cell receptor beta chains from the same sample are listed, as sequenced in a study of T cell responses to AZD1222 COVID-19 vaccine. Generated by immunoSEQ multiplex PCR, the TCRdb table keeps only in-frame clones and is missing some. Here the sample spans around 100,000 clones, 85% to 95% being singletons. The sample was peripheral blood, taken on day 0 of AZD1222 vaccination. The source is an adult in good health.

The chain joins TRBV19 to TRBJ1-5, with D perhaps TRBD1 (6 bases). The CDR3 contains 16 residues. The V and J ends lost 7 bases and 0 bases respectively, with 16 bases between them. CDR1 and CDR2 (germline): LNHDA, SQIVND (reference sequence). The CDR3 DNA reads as TGTGCCAGTATCGAACGGGACACCTATAGCAATCAGCCCCAGCATTTT. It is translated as CASIERDTYSNQPQHF.

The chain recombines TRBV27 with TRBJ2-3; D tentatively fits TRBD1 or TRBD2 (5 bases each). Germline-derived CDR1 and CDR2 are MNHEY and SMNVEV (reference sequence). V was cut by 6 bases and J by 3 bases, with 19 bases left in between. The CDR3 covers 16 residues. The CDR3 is CASRSLGTRHTDTQYF. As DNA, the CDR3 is TGTGCCAGCAGATCCCTCGGGACGAGGCATACAGATACGCAGTATTTT.

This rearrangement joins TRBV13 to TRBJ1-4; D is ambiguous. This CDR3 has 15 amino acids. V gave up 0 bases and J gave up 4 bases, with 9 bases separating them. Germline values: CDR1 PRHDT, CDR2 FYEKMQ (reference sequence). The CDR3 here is CASSLGLQSNEKLFF. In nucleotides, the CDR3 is TGTGCCAGCAGCTTAGGCCTACAGAGTAATGAAAAACTGTTTTTT.

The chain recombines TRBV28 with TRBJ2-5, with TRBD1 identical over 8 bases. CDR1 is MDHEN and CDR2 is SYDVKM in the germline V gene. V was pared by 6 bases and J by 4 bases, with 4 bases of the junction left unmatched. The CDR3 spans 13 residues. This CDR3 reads CASSRTGLETQYF. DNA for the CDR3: TGTGCCAGCAGCCGGACAGGGTTAGAGACCCAGTACTTC.

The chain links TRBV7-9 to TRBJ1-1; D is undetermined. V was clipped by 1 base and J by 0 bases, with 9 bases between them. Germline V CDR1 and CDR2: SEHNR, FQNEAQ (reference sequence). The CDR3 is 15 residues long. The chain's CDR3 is CASSLEEPMNTEAFF. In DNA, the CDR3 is TGTGCCAGCAGCTTAGAGGAACCGATGAACACTGAAGCTTTCTTT.

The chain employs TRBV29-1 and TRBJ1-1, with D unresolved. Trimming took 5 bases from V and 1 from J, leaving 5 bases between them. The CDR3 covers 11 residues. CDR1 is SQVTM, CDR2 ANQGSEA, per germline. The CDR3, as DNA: TGCAGCGTTCGAGAGAACACTGAAGCTTTCTTT. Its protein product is CSVRENTEAFF.

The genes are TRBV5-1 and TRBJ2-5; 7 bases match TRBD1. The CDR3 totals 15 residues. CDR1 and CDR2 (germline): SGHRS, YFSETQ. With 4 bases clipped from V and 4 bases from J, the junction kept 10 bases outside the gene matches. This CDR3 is CASSPWATGPETQYF. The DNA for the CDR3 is TGCGCCAGCAGCCCCTGGGCGACAGGGCCAGAGACCCAGTACTTC. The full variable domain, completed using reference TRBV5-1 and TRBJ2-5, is KAGVTQTPRYLIKTRGQQVTLSCSPISGHRSVSWYQQTPGQGLQFLFEYFSETQRNKGNFPGRFSGRQFSNSRSEMNVSTLELGDSALYLCASSPWATGPETQYFGPGTRLLVL.